These 30 T cell receptor beta chains came from one sample sequenced in a study of blood T cell repertoires in COVID-19. Some clones are missing from TCRdb's copy, which holds only in-frame ones; the method was immunoSEQ multiplex PCR. The sample includes approximately 77,000 clones, about 90% of them seen just once. The specimen sequenced was peripheral blood. The receptors shown here come from a man between 50 and 59 years old with active COVID-19.

The chain carries TRBV4-1 and TRBJ1-2; D may be TRBD1 (6 bases). With 0 bases removed from V and 3 bases from J, the gap between germline ends came to 8 bases. This CDR3 contains 14 residues. Per the germline V gene, CDR1 is MGHRA and CDR2 is YSYEKL. The CDR3 DNA follows: TGCGCCAGCAGCCAAGAGAACAGGGACTATGGCTACACCTTC. Translated: CASSQENRDYGYTF.

The chain has TRBV28 and TRBJ1-1; the D is unclear. Germline V gene data show CDR1 as MDHEN and CDR2 as SYDVKM. V shed 3 bases and J shed 8 bases, with 13 bases lying between them. This CDR3 is built from 13 residues. This CDR3 is CASSLAGGLEAFF. The CDR3, as DNA: TGTGCCAGCAGTTTGGCAGGAGGCCTGGAAGCTTTCTTT.

This clone was picked up a small number of times. The chain is built from TRBV20-1 and TRBJ1-6, with 7 bases lining up with TRBD1. This CDR3 is 13 amino acids long. Germline V gives CDR1 DFQATT, CDR2 SNEGSKA (reference sequence). The V and J ends lost 3 bases and 11 bases, in that order; junction bases with no gene match: 7. CDR3 sequence: CSASWQGVAPLHF. CDR3 nucleotide sequence: TGCAGTGCTAGTTGGCAGGGGGTTGCACCCCTCCACTTT.

V and J are TRBV19 and TRBJ2-4, with TRBD1 matching 8 bases. Germline lookup yields CDR1 LNHDA and CDR2 SQIVND (reference sequence). Trimming took 5 bases from V and 8 from J; bases not matched to a gene: 11. The CDR3 consists of 15 residues. CDR3 sequence reads: CASSEGQGLRYIQYF. DNA for the CDR3: TGTGCCAGTAGTGAAGGACAGGGTTTAAGGTACATTCAGTACTTC.

This clone was seen a single time. This chain uses TRBV3-1 (or the pseudogene TRBV3-2) with TRBJ2-5; TRBD2 aligns across 8 bases. With 1 base clipped from V and 4 bases from J, the junction kept 2 bases outside the gene matches. There are 14 residues in the CDR3. Germline values: CDR1 LGHDT, CDR2 YNNKEL (reference sequence). DNA of the CDR3: TGTGCCAGCAGCCAAGTCACTAGCGGAGAGACCCAGTACTTC. Its translation is CASSQVTSGETQYF.

The rearrangement joins TRBV19 to TRBJ1-2, with D perhaps TRBD1 (5 bases). Germline-derived CDR1 and CDR2 are LNHDA and SQIVND (reference sequence). V shed 7 bases and J shed 6 bases, with 12 bases lying between them. The CDR3 spans 12 residues. The CDR3 reads CASTPGPDGYTF. In DNA form, the CDR3 reads TGTGCCAGTACCCCAGGGCCCGATGGCTACACCTTC.

This clone is a singleton in its sample. The chain employs TRBV18 and TRBJ2-5, with a tentative D call TRBD2 (6 bases). The germline V gene has CDR1 KGHSH and CDR2 LQKENI. The CDR3 consists of 14 residues. Trimming removed 3 bases from V and 0 bases from J, with 8 bases in between. CDR3 loop: CASSPGLYQETQYF. The CDR3 DNA reads TGTGCCAGCTCACCGGGACTGTACCAAGAGACCCAGTACTTC.

This chain connects TRBV27 to TRBJ1-4; D is unresolved. V lost 3 bases and J lost 10, with 9 bases in between. CDR3 size: 12 residues. CDR1 and CDR2 from the germline V gene are MNHEY and SMNVEV (reference sequence). For the CDR3, the DNA is TGTGCCAGCAGTTTCTTTGGCGGAAAACTGTTTTTT. Amino acid sequence: CASSFFGGKLFF.

The rearrangement uses TRBV4-1 and TRBJ2-2; 12 nucleotides line up with TRBD2. Germline lookup yields CDR1 MGHRA and CDR2 YSYEKL. The CDR3 length is 15 residues. After removal of 6 bases from V and 7 bases from J, the junction contained 6 bases not matched to a gene. In DNA form, the CDR3 reads TGCGCCAGCAGGACTAGCGGGAGAGAAAGCGGGGAGCTGTTTTTT. Protein sequence: CASRTSGRESGELFF.

The chain recombines TRBV5-5 with TRBJ1-4, with 7 bases aligning to TRBD1. Per germline, CDR1 SGHKS and CDR2 YYEKEE (reference sequence). Trimming took 0 bases from V and 4 from J; bases not matched to a gene: 3. There are 15 residues in the CDR3. CDR3 bases: TGTGCCAGCAGCTTGGAGGGACAGCTTAATGAAAAACTGTTTTTT. Translation: CASSLEGQLNEKLFF.

The genes are TRBV10-2 and TRBJ1-3; possibly TRBD1 for D (5 bases). Between the trimmed V and J ends, which lost 8 bases and 1 base, there was a span of 12 bases. The germline gives CDR1 WSHSY, CDR2 SAAADI. This CDR3 region has 14 residues. DNA for the CDR3: TGCGCCAGCGGGCGTCCAGGGTCTGGAAACACCATATATTTT. It specifies CASGRPGSGNTIYF.

The rearrangement joins TRBV4-2 to TRBJ2-7; no clear D gene. Per the germline V gene, CDR1 is LGHNA and CDR2 is YNFKEQ. The ends were cut back, 0 bases at V and 2 bases at J, with 11 bases in the middle. This CDR3 has 15 residues. CDR3 bases: TGTGCCAGCAGCCAAGATTTAGACTCCCCCTACGAGCAGTACTTC. Amino acid sequence: CASSQDLDSPYEQYF.

This clone appeared a single time. This rearrangement joins TRBV5-6 to TRBJ1-2; no clear D. CDR3 size: 13 residues. Per the germline V gene, CDR1 is SGHDT and CDR2 is YYEEEE. Trimming shortened V by 4 bases and J by 4 bases, and 11 bases separated the two germline ends. CDR3 DNA sequence: TGTGCCAGCAGCGCCTCGGAGGGCTATGGCTACACCTTC. Its protein product is CASSASEGYGYTF.

The J gene is TRBJ1-5, the V gene TRBV7-2; D is ambiguous. Trimming stripped 0 bases from V and 3 bases from J, with 6 bases between. This CDR3 is 14 amino acids long. CDR1 is SGHTA, CDR2 FQGNSA, per germline. Here the CDR3 reads CASSLARVNQPQHF. The DNA for the CDR3 is TGTGCCAGCAGCTTAGCGAGGGTCAATCAGCCCCAGCATTTT. The entire variable domain, with the rest obtained from reference TRBV7-2 and TRBJ1-5, is as follows: GAGVSQSPSNKVTEKGKDVELRCDPISGHTALYWYRQSLGQGLEFLIYFQGNSAPDKSGLPSDRFSAERTGGSVSTLTIQRTQQEDSAVYLCASSLARVNQPQHFGDGTRLSIL.

This chain links TRBV19 with TRBJ2-1, with 8 bases lining up with TRBD2. J gave up 6 bases and V 5 bases, and 15 bases lay outside the gene matches. CDR3 length: 17 amino acids. Germline CDR1 reads LNHDA; CDR2 reads SQIVND (reference sequence). CDR3 in DNA: TGTGCCAGTAGTTCCATTCCGATGGCGGGGGGTAGCAATGAGCAGTTCTTC. This translates into CASSSIPMAGGSNEQFF.

V usage is TRBV5-1 and J usage is TRBJ2-1; D may be TRBD1 (6 bases). The CDR3 contains 19 residues. Germline V gene data show CDR1 as SGHRS and CDR2 as YFSETQ. V lost 3 bases and J lost 5, with 27 bases in between. In nucleotides, the CDR3 is TGCGCCAGCAGCTCTCGCCCCAGGGGAATTGCGGACAGAAACAATGAGCAGTTCTTC. This encodes CASSSRPRGIADRNNEQFF.

Worth noting for this clone: One end of the junction fails to match germline, which may point to a read error. The sample contains more than one DNA sequence encoding this CDR3. CDR3 sequence: CASSLAGADTQYF. The DNA of the CDR3 is TGTGCCAGCAGTTTAGCGGGAGCAGACACGCAGTATTTT. The chain recombines TRBV28 with TRBJ2-3; 7 bases fit TRBD2. Germline values: CDR1 MDHEN, CDR2 SYDVKM. The CDR3 sequence is 13 residues long. Based on the CDR3 plus reference TRBV28 and TRBJ2-3, the full variable domain is DVKVTQSSRYLVKRTGEKVFLECVQDMDHENMFWYRQDPGLGLRLIYFSYDVKMKEKGDIPEGYSVSREKKERFSLILESASTNQTSMYLCASSLAGADTQYFGPGTRLTVL.

With respect to this clone: Additional DNA sequences in this sample encode the identical CDR3. In DNA form, the CDR3 reads TGTGCCAGCAGACCGGACGGGGACAATCAGCCCCAGCATTTT. Translating gives CASRPDGDNQPQHF. This rearrangement joins TRBV2 to TRBJ1-5; D not certain. This CDR3 is built from 14 residues. CDR1 and CDR2 (germline): SNHLY, FYNNEI. Trimming removed 6 bases at V and 3 bases at J, with 12 bases between. Variable domain in full (rest from reference TRBV2 and TRBJ1-5): EPEVTQTPSHQVTQMGQEVILRCVPISNHLYFYWYRQILGQKVEFLVSFYNNEISEKSEIFDDQFSVERPDGSNFTLKIRSTKLEDSAMYFCASRPDGDNQPQHFGDGTRLSIL.

The chain has TRBV6-5 and TRBJ1-4, with 8 positions matching TRBD1. V gave up 7 bases and J gave up 4 bases; unmatched junction bases: 8. The germline V gene encodes CDR1 MNHEY and CDR2 SVGAGI. This CDR3 spans 15 amino acids. The CDR3 region has the DNA TGTGCCAGCAACCGAAACAGGGGGGATAATGAAAAACTGTTTTTT. Its protein product is CASNRNRGDNEKLFF.

V gene TRBV25-1 combines with J gene TRBJ2-7; TRBD1 matches at 7 bases. The CDR3 has 15 residues. Germline V gene sequence: CDR1 MGHDK, CDR2 SYGVNS. The V gene end was trimmed by 2 bases and the J gene end by 11 bases; junction bases not matched to a gene: 15. This CDR3 reads CASSEPTKRPGQKYF. The CDR3 bases are TGTGCCAGCAGTGAACCCACCAAGCGTCCGGGACAGAAGTACTTC.

The rearrangement links TRBV9 to TRBJ2-3; 8 bases are a match to TRBD1. Germline trimming cut 3 bases from V and 4 bases from J; bases unmatched to any gene: 10. CDR3 length: 16 residues. The germline V gene has CDR1 SGDLS and CDR2 YYNGEE. The CDR3 DNA sequence: TGTGCCAGCAGCGACGACAGGGGTTCTATCGCAGATACGCAGTATTTT. Protein: CASSDDRGSIADTQYF.

This chain joins TRBV10-3 and TRBJ2-1; 11 nucleotides align to TRBD2. The junction had 5 bases not matched to a gene; V was cut back by 7 bases and J by 0 bases. Per germline, CDR1 ENHRY and CDR2 SYGVKD. The CDR3 covers 16 residues. The CDR3 coding sequence is TGTGCCATCACCCCGACTAGCGGGGCCTCCTACAATGAGCAGTTCTTC. This codes for CAITPTSGASYNEQFF.

The table lists this clone with a count of one. J is TRBJ1-1 and V is TRBV7-2, with D possibly matching TRBD1 (5 bases). CDR1 and CDR2 (germline): SGHTA, FQGNSA. This CDR3 is built from 14 residues. Trimming stripped 5 bases from V and 4 bases from J, with 14 bases between. The CDR3 sequence is CASSPTRRGTEAFF. As DNA, the CDR3 is TGTGCCAGCAGCCCAACGCGTAGGGGCACTGAAGCTTTCTTT. Combining the CDR3 with reference TRBV7-2 and TRBJ1-1 gives the whole variable domain GAGVSQSPSNKVTEKGKDVELRCDPISGHTALYWYRQSLGQGLEFLIYFQGNSAPDKSGLPSDRFSAERTGGSVSTLTIQRTQQEDSAVYLCASSPTRRGTEAFFGQGTRLTVV.

The gene calls are TRBV7-9 and TRBJ1-1; D call uncertain. The CDR3 is 16 residues long. V was trimmed by 5 bases and J by 0 bases, leaving 16 bases between them. Germline assignment: CDR1 SEHNR and CDR2 FQNEAQ (reference sequence). In DNA, the CDR3 is TGTGCCAGCAGCGGCCGTGGGCTCGTCATGAACACTGAAGCTTTCTTT. Its translation: CASSGRGLVMNTEAFF.

This sequence joins TRBV5-4 and TRBJ2-3; 8 bases match TRBD1. This CDR3 is built from 14 residues. The germline CDR1 and CDR2 sequences are SGHNT and YYREEE (reference sequence). The V and J ends lost 4 bases and 2 bases, in that order; junction bases with no gene match: 3. CDR3 DNA sequence: TGTGCCAGCAGCCGGGACAGGCACACAGATACGCAGTATTTT. Amino acids: CASSRDRHTDTQYF.

This clone has a handful of counts. The rearrangement links TRBV19 to TRBJ2-6; D is unclear. The V gene lost 10 bases and the J gene lost 4 bases, with 2 bases spanning the gap. This CDR3 has 10 amino acids. Germline CDR1 reads LNHDA; CDR2 reads SQIVND (reference sequence). The CDR3 sequence is CATGANVLTF. CDR3 in DNA: TGTGCCACGGGGGCCAACGTCCTGACTTTC.

This rearrangement joins TRBV15 to TRBJ2-3; maybe TRBD1 (5 bases). CDR3 size: 17 residues. Germline assignment: CDR1 LNHNV and CDR2 YYDKDF (reference sequence). The V and J ends lost 1 base and 1 base respectively, with 15 bases between them. CDR3 nucleotides: TGTGCCACCAGCAGAGGGTTGACAGATACGGGCACAGATACGCAGTATTTT. It codes for CATSRGLTDTGTDTQYF.

V usage is TRBV5-6 and J usage is TRBJ2-1; 9 bases agree with TRBD2. CDR3 length: 17 residues. Germline V gene lookup returns CDR1 SGHDT and CDR2 YYEEEE. The V gene end was trimmed by 0 bases and the J gene end by 0 bases; junction bases not matched to a gene: 4. In DNA, the CDR3 is TGTGCCAGCAGCTTGGGTGGTAGCGGGGGCTCCTACAATGAGCAGTTCTTC. This encodes CASSLGGSGGSYNEQFF. The variable domain in full, with the rest retrieved from reference TRBV5-6 and TRBJ2-1, is DAGVTQSPTHLIKTRGQQVTLRCSPKSGHDTVSWYQQALGQGPQFIFQYYEEEERQRGNFPDRFSGHQFPNYSSELNVNALLLGDSALYLCASSLGGSGGSYNEQFFGPGTRLTVL.

V usage is TRBV9 and J usage is TRBJ2-6, with TRBD2 as a possible D gene (7 bases). Germline loops: CDR1 SGDLS, CDR2 YYNGEE. V dropped 0 bases and J dropped 2 bases, with 12 bases sitting between them. The CDR3 totals 17 residues. The CDR3 DNA follows: TGTGCCAGCAGCGTAGAATTGGGGGGGCCTGGGGCCAACGTCCTGACTTTC. This sequence encodes CASSVELGGPGANVLTF. Full variable domain (rest looked up from reference TRBV9 and TRBJ2-6): DSGVTQTPKHLITATGQRVTLRCSPRSGDLSVYWYQQSLDQGLQFLIQYYNGEERAKGNILERFSAQQFPDLHSELNLSSLELGDSALYFCASSVELGGPGANVLTFGAGSRLTVL.

V usage is TRBV7-9 and J usage is TRBJ2-1; 8 bases are shared with TRBD2. J was trimmed by 10 bases and V by 6 bases; bases with no gene match: 14. Germline assignment: CDR1 SEHNR and CDR2 FQNEAQ (reference sequence). The CDR3 is 15 residues long. CDR3 DNA sequence: TGTGCCAGCAGATCGGGAAGCGGGAGTAGCGGGGAGCAGTTCTTC. Protein product: CASRSGSGSSGEQFF. Complete variable domain (other parts from reference TRBV7-9 and TRBJ2-1): DTGVSQNPRHKITKRGQNVTFRCDPISEHNRLYWYRQTLGQGPEFLTYFQNEAQLEKSRLLSDRFSAERPKGSFSTLEIQRTEQGDSAMYLCASRSGSGSSGEQFFGPGTRLTVL.